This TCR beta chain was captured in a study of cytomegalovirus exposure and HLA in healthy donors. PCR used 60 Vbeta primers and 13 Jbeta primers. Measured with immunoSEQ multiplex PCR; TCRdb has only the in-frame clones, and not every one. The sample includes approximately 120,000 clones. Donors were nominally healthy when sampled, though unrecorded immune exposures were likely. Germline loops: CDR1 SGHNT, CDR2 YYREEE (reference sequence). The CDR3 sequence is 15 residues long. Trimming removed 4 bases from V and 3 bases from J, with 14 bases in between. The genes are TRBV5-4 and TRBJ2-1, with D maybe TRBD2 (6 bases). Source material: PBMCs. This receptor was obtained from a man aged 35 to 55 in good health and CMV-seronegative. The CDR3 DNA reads TGTGCCAGCAGCGAAGCGGGCCGCAACTACAATGAGCAGTTCTTC. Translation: CASSEAGRNYNEQFF.